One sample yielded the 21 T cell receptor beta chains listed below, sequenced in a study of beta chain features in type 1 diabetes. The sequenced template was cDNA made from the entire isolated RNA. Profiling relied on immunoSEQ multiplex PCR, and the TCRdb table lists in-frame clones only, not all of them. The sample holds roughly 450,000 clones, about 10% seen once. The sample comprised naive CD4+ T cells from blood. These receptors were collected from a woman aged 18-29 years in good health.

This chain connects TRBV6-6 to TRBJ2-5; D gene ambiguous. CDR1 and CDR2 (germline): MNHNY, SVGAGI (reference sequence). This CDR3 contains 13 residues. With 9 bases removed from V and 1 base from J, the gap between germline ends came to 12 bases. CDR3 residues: CASREHSQETQYF. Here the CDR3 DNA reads TGTGCCAGTAGGGAACACTCCCAAGAGACCCAGTACTTC.

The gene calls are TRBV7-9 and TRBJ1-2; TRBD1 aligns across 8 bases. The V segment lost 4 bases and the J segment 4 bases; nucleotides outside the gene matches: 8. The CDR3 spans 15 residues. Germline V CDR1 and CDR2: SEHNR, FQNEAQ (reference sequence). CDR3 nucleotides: TGTGCCAGCAGCTCAGACAGGGGAAACTTCTATGGCTACACCTTC. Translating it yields CASSSDRGNFYGYTF.

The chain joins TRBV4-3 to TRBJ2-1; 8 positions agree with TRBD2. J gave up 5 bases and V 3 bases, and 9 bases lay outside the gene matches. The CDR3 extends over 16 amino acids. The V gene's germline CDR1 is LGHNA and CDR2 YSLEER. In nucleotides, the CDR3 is TGCGCCAGCAGCCAGTCGGCCGGGGGGGTAAACAATGAGCAGTTCTTC. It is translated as CASSQSAGGVNNEQFF.

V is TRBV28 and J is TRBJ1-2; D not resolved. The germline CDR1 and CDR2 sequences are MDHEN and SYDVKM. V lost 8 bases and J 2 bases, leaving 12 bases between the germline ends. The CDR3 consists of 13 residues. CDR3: CASRWGNNYGYTF. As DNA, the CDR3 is TGTGCCAGCCGGTGGGGAAACAACTATGGCTACACCTTC.

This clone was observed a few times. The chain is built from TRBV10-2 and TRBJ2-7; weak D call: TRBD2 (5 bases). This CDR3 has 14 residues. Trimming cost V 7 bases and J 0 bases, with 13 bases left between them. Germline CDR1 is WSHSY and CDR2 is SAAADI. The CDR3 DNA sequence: TGCGCCAGCAAGAACCCGGGGAGCTCCTACGAGCAGTACTTC. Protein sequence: CASKNPGSSYEQYF.

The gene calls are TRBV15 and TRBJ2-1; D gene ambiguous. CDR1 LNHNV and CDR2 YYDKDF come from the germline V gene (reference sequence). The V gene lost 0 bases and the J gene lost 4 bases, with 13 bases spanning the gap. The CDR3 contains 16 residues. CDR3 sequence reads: CATSRDYGKGYNEQFF. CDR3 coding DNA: TGTGCCACCAGCAGAGATTATGGTAAGGGTTACAATGAGCAGTTCTTC.

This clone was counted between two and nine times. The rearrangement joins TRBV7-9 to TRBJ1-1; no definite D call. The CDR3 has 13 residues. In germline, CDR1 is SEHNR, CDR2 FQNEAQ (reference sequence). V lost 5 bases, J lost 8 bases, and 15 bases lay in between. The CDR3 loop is CASSPPSRTEAFF. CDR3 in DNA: TGTGCCAGCAGCCCTCCCTCGCGGACCGAAGCTTTCTTT.

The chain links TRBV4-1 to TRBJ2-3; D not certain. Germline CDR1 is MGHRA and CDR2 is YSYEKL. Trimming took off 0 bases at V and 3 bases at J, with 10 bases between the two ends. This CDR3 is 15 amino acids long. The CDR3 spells CASSQETSLTDTQYF. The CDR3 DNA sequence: TGCGCCAGCAGCCAAGAAACCAGCTTAACAGATACGCAGTATTTT.

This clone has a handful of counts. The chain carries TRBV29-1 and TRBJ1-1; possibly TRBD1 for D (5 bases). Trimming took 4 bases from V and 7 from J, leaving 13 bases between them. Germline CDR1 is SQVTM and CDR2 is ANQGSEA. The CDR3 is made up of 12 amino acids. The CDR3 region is CSVVIIRGEAFF. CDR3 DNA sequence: TGCAGCGTTGTCATCATAAGGGGTGAAGCTTTCTTT. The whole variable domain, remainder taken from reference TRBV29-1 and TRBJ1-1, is SAVISQKPSRDICQRGTSLTIQCQVDSQVTMMFWYRQQPGQSLTLIATANQGSEATYESGFVIDKFPISRPNLTFSTLTVSNMSPEDSSIYLCSVVIIRGEAFFGQGTRLTVV.

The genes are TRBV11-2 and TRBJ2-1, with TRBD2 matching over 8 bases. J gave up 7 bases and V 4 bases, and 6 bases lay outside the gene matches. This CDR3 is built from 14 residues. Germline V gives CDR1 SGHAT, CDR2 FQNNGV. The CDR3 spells CASSWAGGSNEQFF. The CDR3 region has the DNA TGTGCCAGCAGCTGGGCGGGAGGATCAAATGAGCAGTTCTTC.

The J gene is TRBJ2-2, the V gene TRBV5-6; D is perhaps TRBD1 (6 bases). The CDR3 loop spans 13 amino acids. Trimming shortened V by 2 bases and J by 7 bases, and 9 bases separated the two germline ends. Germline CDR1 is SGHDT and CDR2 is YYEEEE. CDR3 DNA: TGTGCCAGCAGCTTCAGGGGCGGCGGGGAGCTGTTTTTT. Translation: CASSFRGGGELFF.

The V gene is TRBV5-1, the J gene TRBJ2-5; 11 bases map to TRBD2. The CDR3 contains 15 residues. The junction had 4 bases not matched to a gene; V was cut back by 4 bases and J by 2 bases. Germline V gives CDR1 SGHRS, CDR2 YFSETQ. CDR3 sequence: CASSRGTSGQETQYF. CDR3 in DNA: TGCGCCAGCAGCCGAGGGACTAGCGGACAAGAGACCCAGTACTTC.

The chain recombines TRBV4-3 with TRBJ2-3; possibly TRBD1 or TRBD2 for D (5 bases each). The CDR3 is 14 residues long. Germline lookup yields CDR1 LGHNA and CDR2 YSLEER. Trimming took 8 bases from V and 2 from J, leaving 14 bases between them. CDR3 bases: TGCGCCAGCGCCCGGGGCGGCGCCACAGATACGCAGTATTTT. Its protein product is CASARGGATDTQYF.

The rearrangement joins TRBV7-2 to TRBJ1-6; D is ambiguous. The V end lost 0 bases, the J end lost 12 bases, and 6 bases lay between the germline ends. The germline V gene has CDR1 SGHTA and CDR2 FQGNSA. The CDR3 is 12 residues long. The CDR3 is CASSLAALPLHF. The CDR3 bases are TGTGCCAGCAGCTTAGCCGCTTTACCCCTCCACTTT.

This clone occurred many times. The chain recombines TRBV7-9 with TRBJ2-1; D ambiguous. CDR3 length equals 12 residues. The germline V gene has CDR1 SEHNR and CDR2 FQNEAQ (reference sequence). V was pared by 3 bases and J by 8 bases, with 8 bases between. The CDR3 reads CASSLGKDEQFF. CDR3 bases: TGTGCCAGCAGCTTGGGGAAAGATGAGCAGTTCTTC.

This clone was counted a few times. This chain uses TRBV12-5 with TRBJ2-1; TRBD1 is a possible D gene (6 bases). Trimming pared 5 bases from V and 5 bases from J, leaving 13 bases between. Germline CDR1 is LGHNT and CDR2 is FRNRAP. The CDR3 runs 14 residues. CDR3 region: CASGRGQNHNEQFF. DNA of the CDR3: TGTGCTAGTGGTCGTGGACAGAACCACAATGAGCAGTTCTTC.

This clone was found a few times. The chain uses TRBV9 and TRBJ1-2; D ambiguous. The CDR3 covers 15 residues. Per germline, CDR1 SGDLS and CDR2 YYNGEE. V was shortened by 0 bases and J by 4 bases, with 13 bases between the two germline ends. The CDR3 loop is CASSVDSGRGYGYTF. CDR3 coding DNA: TGTGCCAGCAGCGTAGACAGTGGCAGAGGCTATGGCTACACCTTC.

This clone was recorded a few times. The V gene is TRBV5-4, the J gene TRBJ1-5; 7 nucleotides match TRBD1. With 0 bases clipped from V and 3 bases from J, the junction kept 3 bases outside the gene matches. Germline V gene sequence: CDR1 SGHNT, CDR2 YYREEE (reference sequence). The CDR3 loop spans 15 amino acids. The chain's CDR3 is CASSLGGQYNQPQHF. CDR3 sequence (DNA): TGTGCCAGCAGCTTGGGGGGACAGTACAATCAGCCCCAGCATTTT.

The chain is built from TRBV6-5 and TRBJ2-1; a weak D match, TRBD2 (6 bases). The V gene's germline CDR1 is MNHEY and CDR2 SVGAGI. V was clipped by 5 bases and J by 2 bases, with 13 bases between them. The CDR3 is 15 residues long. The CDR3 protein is CASSPTGDAYNEQFF. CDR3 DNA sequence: TGTGCCAGCAGTCCGACGGGGGACGCCTACAATGAGCAGTTCTTC.

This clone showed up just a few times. The CDR3 sequence: CASPNRGNPMEQYV. The CDR3 nucleotides are TGTGCCAGCCCGAATAGGGGGAACCCCATGGAGCAGTACGTC. The chain couples TRBV21-1 to TRBJ2-7; no check of the table's D call, TRBD1, against the DNA was made. TRBV21-1 is a recognized pseudogene. The CDR3 loop spans 14 amino acids.

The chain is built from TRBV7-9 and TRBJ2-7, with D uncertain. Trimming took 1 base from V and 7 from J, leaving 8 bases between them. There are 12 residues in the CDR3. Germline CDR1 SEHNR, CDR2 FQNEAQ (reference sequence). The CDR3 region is CASSLEVVEQYF. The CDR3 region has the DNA TGTGCCAGCAGCTTAGAGGTTGTGGAGCAGTACTTC.